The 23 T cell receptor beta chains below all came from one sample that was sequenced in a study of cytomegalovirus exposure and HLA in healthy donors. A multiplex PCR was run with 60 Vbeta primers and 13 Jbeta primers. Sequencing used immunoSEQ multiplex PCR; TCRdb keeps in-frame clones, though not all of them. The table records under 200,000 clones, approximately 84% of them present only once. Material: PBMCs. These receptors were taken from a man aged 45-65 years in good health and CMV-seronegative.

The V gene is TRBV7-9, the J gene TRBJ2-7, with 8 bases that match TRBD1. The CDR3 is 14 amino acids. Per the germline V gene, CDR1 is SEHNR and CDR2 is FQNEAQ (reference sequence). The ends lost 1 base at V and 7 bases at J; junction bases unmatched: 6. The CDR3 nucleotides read TGTGCCAGCAGCTTAGTGGACAGGGTGGGTGAGCAGTACTTC. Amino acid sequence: CASSLVDRVGEQYF. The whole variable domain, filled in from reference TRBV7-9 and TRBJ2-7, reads DTGVSQNPRHKITKRGQNVTFRCDPISEHNRLYWYRQTLGQGPEFLTYFQNEAQLEKSRLLSDRFSAERPKGSFSTLEIQRTEQGDSAMYLCASSLVDRVGEQYFGPGTRLTVT.

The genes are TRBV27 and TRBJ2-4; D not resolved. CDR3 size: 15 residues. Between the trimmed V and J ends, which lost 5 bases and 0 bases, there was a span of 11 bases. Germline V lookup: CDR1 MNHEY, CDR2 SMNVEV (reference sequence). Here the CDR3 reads CASSPQALAKNIQYF. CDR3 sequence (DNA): TGTGCCAGCAGTCCCCAGGCCCTAGCCAAAAACATTCAGTACTTC.

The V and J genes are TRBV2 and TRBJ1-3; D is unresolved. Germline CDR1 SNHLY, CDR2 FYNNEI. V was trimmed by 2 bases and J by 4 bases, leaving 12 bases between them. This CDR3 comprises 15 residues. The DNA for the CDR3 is TGTGCCAGCAGTGAAAGCGCCAGAGGAGGAAACACCATATATTTT. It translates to CASSESARGGNTIYF. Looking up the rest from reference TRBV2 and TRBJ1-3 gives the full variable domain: EPEVTQTPSHQVTQMGQEVILRCVPISNHLYFYWYRQILGQKVEFLVSFYNNEISEKSEIFDDQFSVERPDGSNFTLKIRSTKLEDSAMYFCASSESARGGNTIYFGEGSWLTVV.

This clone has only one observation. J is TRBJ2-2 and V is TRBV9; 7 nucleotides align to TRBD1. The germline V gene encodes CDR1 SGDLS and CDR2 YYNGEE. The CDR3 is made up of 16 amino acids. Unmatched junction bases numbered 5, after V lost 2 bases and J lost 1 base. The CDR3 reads CASSVSGTENTGELFF. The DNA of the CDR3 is TGTGCCAGCAGCGTCTCCGGGACAGAGAACACCGGGGAGCTGTTTTTT. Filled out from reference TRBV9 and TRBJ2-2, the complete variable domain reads DSGVTQTPKHLITATGQRVTLRCSPRSGDLSVYWYQQSLDQGLQFLIQYYNGEERAKGNILERFSAQQFPDLHSELNLSSLELGDSALYFCASSVSGTENTGELFFGEGSRLTVL.

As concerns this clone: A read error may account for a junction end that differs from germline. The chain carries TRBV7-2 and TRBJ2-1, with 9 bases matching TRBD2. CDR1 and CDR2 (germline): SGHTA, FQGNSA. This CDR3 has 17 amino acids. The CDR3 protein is CASSLVPGLASSNEQFF. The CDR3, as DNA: TGTGCCAGCAGCTTAGTACCGGGACTAGCCTCCTCCAATGAGCAGTTCTTC.

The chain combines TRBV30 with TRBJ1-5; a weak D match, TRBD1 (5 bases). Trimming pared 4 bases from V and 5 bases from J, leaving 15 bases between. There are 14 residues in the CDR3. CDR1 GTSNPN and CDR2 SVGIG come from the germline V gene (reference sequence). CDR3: CAWTAGRAHQPQHF. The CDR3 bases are TGTGCCTGGACGGCGGGACGGGCCCATCAGCCCCAGCATTTT.

As DNA, the CDR3 is TGTGCCAGCAGCTCCATTCAGTTGACCCAGTACTTC. Encoded protein: CASSSIQLTQYF. The genes are TRBV7-8 and TRBJ2-5; D remains unclear. Germline CDR1 SGHVS, CDR2 FQNEAQ. V was cut by 4 bases and J by 7 bases, with 10 bases left in between. The CDR3 loop spans 12 amino acids.

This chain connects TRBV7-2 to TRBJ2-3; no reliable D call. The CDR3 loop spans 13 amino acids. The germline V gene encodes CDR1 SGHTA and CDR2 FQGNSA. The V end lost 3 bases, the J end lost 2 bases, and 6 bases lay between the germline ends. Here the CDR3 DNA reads TGTGCCAGCAGCTTTAGCTACACAGATACGCAGTATTTT. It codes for CASSFSYTDTQYF.

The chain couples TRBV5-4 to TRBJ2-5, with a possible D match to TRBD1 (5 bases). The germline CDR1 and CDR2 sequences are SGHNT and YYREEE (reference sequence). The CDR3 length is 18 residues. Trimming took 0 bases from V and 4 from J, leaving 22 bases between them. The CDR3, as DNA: TGTGCCAGCAGCTTGGCGGGTTGGGTTCAGGGTTTGGGAGAGACCCAGTACTTC. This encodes CASSLAGWVQGLGETQYF.

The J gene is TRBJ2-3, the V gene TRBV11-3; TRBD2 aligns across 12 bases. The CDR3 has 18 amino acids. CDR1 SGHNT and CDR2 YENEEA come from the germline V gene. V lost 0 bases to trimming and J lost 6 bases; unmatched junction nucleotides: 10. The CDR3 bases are TGTGCCAGCAGCTTAGATCACCTAGCGGGGGGGCTGGTCGATACGCAGTATTTT. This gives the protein CASSLDHLAGGLVDTQYF.

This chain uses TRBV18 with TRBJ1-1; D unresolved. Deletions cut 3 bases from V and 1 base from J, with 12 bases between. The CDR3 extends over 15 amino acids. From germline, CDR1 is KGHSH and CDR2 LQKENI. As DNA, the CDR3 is TGTGCCAGCTCACCTGAACGGATAGCGAACACTGAAGCTTTCTTT. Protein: CASSPERIANTEAFF.

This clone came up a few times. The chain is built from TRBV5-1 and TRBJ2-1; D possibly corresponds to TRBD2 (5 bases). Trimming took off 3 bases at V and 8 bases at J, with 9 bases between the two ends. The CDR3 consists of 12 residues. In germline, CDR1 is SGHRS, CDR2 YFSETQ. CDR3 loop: CASSSNGDEQFF. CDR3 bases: TGCGCCAGCAGCTCCAACGGGGATGAGCAGTTCTTC. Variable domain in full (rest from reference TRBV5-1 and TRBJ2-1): KAGVTQTPRYLIKTRGQQVTLSCSPISGHRSVSWYQQTPGQGLQFLFEYFSETQRNKGNFPGRFSGRQFSNSRSEMNVSTLELGDSALYLCASSSNGDEQFFGPGTRLTVL.

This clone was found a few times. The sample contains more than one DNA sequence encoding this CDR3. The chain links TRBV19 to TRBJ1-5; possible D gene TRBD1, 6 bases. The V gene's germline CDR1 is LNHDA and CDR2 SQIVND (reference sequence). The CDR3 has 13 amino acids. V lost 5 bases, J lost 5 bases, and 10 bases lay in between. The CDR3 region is CASSGTNYQPQHF. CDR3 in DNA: TGTGCCAGTAGTGGGACAAATTATCAGCCCCAGCATTTT.

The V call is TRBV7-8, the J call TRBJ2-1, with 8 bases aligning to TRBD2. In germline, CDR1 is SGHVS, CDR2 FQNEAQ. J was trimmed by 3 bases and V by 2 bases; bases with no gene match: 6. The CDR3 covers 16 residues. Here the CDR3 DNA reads TGTGCCAGCAGCTTAAGTCCCGCGGGGGGCTACAATGAGCAGTTCTTC. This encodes CASSLSPAGGYNEQFF. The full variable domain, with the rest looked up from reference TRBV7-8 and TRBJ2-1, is GAGVSQSPRYKVAKRGQDVALRCDPISGHVSLFWYQQALGQGPEFLTYFQNEAQLDKSGLPSDRFFAERPEGSVSTLKIQRTQQEDSAVYLCASSLSPAGGYNEQFFGPGTRLTVL.

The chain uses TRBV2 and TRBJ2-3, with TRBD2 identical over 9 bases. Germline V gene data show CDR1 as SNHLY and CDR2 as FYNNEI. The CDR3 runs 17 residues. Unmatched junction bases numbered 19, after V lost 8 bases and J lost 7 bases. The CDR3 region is CASRPGEAGGRRNTQYF. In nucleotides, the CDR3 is TGTGCCAGCCGCCCCGGAGAAGCGGGGGGACGCCGGAATACGCAGTATTTT.

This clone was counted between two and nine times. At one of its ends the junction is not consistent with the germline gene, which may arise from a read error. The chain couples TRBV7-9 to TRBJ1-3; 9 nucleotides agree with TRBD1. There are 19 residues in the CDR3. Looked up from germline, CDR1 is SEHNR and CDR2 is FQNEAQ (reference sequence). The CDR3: CSSSPGGTGFRSAGNTIYF. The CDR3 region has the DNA TGTTCCAGCAGCCCGGGGGGGACAGGGTTTCGGTCGGCTGGAAACACCATATATTTT.

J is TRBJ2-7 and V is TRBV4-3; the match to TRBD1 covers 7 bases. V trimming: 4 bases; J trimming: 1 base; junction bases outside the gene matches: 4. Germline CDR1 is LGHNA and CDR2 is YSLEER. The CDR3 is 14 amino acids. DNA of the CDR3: TGCGCCAGCAGCCTCGGACAGGCTTCCTACGAGCAGTACTTC. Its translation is CASSLGQASYEQYF.

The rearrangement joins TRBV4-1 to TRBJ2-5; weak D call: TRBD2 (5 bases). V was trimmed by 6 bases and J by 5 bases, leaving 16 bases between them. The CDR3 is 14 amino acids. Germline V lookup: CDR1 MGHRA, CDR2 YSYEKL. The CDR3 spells CASSTGITGETQYF. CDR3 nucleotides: TGCGCCAGCAGTACGGGGATTACCGGGGAGACCCAGTACTTC.

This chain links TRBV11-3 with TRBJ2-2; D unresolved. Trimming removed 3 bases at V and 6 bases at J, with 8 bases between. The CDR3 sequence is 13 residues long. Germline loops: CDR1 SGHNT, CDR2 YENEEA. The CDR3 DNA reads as TGTGCCAGCAGCTTCAGGCCTGCCGGGGAGCTGTTTTTT. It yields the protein CASSFRPAGELFF.

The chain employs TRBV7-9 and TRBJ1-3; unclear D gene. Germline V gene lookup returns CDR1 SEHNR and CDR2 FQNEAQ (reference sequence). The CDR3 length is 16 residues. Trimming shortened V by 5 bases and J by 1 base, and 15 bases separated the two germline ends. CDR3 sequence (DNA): TGTGCCAGCAGCCCCCTGGGCTTGGCGTCTGGAAACACCATATATTTT. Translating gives CASSPLGLASGNTIYF.

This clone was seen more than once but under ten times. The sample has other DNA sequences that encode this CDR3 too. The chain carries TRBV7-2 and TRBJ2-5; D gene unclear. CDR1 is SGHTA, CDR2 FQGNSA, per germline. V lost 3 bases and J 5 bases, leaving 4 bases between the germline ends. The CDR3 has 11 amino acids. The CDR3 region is CASSFGETQYF. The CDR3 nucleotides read TGTGCCAGCAGCTTCGGGGAGACCCAGTACTTC.

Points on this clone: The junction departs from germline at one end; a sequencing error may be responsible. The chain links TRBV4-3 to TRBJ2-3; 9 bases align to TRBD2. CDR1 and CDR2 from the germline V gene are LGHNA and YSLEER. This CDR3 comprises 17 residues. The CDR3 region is CASSPAGTSKSTGTQYF. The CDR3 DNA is TGCGCCAGCAGCCCGGCCGGGACTAGCAAGAGCACAGGTACGCAGTATTTT.

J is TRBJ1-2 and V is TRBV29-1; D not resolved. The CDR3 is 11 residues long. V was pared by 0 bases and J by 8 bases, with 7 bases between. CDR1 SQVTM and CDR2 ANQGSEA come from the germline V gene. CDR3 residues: CSVEDNGGYTF. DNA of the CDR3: TGCAGCGTTGAAGATAATGGCGGCTACACCTTC.